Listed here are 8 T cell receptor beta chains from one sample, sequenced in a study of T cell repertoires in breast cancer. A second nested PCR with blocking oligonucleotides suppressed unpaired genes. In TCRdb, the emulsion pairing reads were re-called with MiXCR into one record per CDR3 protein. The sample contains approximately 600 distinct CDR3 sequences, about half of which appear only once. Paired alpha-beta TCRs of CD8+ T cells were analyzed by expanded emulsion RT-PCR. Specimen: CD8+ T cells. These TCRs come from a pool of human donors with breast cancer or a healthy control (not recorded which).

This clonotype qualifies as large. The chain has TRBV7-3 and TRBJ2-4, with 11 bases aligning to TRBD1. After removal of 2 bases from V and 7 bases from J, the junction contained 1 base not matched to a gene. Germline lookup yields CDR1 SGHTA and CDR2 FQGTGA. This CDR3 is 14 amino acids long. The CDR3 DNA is TGTGCCAGCAGCTTAGGACAGGGGGCGAACATTCAGTACTTC. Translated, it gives CASSLGQGANIQYF.

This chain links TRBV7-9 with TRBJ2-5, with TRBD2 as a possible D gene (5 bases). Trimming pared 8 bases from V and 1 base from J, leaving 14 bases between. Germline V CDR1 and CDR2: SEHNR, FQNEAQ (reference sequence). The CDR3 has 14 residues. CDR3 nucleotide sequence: TGTGCCAGCGGGTCGGCGGGCTCCCAAGAGACCCAGTACTTC. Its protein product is CASGSAGSQETQYF.

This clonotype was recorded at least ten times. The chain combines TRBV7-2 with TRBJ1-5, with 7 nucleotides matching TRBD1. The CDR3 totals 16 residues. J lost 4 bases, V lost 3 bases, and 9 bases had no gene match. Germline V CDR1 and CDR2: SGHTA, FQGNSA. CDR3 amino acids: CASSFEGARINQPQHF. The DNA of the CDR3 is TGTGCCAGCAGCTTTGAGGGGGCAAGGATTAATCAGCCCCAGCATTTT.

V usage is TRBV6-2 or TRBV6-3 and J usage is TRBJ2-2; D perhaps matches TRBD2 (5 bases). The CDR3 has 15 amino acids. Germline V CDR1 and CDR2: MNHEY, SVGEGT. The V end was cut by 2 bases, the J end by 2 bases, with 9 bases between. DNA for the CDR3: TGTGCCAGCAGTTACGGGGAGCGTAACACCGGGGAGCTGTTTTTT. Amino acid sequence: CASSYGERNTGELFF.

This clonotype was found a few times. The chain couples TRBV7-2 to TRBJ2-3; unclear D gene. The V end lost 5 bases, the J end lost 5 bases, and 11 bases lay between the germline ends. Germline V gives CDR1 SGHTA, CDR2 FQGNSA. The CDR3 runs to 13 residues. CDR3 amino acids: CASSPPSGDTQYF. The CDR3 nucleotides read TGTGCCAGCAGCCCCCCGTCGGGAGATACGCAGTATTTT.

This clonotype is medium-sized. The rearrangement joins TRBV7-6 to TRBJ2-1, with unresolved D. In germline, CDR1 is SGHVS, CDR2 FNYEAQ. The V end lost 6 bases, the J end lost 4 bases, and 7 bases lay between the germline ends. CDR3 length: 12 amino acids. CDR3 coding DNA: TGTGCCAGCAGTAATTCGTACAATGAGCAGTTCTTC. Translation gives CASSNSYNEQFF. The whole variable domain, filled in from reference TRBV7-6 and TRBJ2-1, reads GAGVSQSPRYKVTKRGQDVALRCDPISGHVSLYWYRQALGQGPEFLTYFNYEAQQDKSGLPNDRFSAERPEGSISTLTIQRTEQRDSAMYRCASSNSYNEQFFGPGTRLTVL.

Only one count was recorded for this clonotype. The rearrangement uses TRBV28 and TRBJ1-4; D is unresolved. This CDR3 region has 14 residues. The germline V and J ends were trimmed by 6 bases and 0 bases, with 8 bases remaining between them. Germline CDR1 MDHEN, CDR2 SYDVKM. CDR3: CASSSESTNEKLFF. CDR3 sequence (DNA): TGTGCCAGCAGCTCAGAGTCAACTAATGAAAAACTGTTTTTT.

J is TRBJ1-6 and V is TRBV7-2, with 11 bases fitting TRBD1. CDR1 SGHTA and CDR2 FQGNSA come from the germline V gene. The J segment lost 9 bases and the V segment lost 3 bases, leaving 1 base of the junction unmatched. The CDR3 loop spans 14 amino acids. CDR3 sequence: CASSFGTGGSPLHF. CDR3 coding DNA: TGTGCCAGCAGCTTCGGGACAGGGGGTTCACCCCTCCACTTT.